This T cell receptor beta chain was obtained from a study of T cell changes during pregnancy in multiple sclerosis. Data came from immunoSEQ multiplex PCR; TCRdb stores just in-frame clones and leaves some out. There are around 80,000 clones in the sample; about 95% occur only once, and 0.85% to 1.2% lies in the top ten. The sequencing used peripheral blood, collected in the second trimester of pregnancy. The receptor comes from a female donor with multiple sclerosis, enrolled in a pregnancy study.

CDR3 DNA: TGTGCCAGCAGTTTAGACAGGGGGAAATACAATGAGCAGTTCTTC. Encoded protein: CASSLDRGKYNEQFF. V and J are TRBV27 and TRBJ2-1; 9 bases fit TRBD1. The germline V gene encodes CDR1 MNHEY and CDR2 SMNVEV (reference sequence). Germline trimming cut 2 bases from V and 4 bases from J; bases unmatched to any gene: 3. The CDR3 runs to 15 residues.